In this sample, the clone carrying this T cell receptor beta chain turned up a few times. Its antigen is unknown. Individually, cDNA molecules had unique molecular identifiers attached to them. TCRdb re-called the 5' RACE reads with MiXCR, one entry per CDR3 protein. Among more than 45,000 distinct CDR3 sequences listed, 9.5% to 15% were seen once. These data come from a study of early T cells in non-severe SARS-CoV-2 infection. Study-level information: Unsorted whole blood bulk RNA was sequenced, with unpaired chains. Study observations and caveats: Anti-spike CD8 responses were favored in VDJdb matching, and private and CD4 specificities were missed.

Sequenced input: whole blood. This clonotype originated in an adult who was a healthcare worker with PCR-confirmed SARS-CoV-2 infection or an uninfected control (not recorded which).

The CDR3 reads CASSPFIGSRNEQFF. The DNA for the CDR3 is TGTGCCAGCAGCCCCTTTATCGGGTCCCGCAATGAGCAGTTCTTC. This rearrangement joins TRBV7-3 to TRBJ2-1, with D unresolved. The CDR3 runs 15 residues. Germline V lookup: CDR1 SGHTA, CDR2 FQGTGA. V lost 5 bases, J lost 6 bases, and 17 bases lay in between.